Below are 12 T cell receptor beta chains sequenced from a single sample in a study of blood T cell repertoires in COVID-19. Clones were sequenced by immunoSEQ multiplex PCR, and TCRdb holds only the in-frame ones, with some missing. The profile shows approximately 130,000 clones, 75% to 90% of them singletons. Sequenced: peripheral blood. These receptor sequences come from a woman aged 45-59 years who had recovered from COVID-19.

The chain couples TRBV4-1 to TRBJ2-3; 7 bases align to TRBD1. Trimming took 4 bases from V and 2 from J; bases not matched to a gene: 12. CDR1 and CDR2 (germline): MGHRA, YSYEKL. The CDR3 is made up of 17 amino acids. CDR3 loop: CASSLVPTGFNTDTQYF. DNA of the CDR3: TGCGCCAGCAGCCTAGTCCCGACAGGGTTCAACACAGATACGCAGTATTTT.

In its sample, this clone was seen once. V and J are TRBV6-5 and TRBJ1-3; weak D call: TRBD1 (6 bases). The V end was cut by 6 bases, the J end by 2 bases, with 11 bases between. CDR1 and CDR2 (germline): MNHEY, SVGAGI. The CDR3 consists of 14 residues. CDR3 in DNA: TGTGCCAGCAGCGGGAGGGGGACTGGAAACACCATATATTTT. Amino acids: CASSGRGTGNTIYF.

V gene TRBV9 combines with J gene TRBJ2-3; 14 positions match TRBD2. The ends lost 3 bases at V and 2 bases at J; junction bases unmatched: 2. The CDR3 sequence is 16 residues long. Germline V gene lookup returns CDR1 SGDLS and CDR2 YYNGEE. The CDR3 spells CASSGGLAGDTDTQYF. CDR3 coding DNA: TGTGCCAGCAGCGGGGGACTAGCGGGGGACACAGATACGCAGTATTTT. Variable domain in full (rest from reference TRBV9 and TRBJ2-3): DSGVTQTPKHLITATGQRVTLRCSPRSGDLSVYWYQQSLDQGLQFLIQYYNGEERAKGNILERFSAQQFPDLHSELNLSSLELGDSALYFCASSGGLAGDTDTQYFGPGTRLTVL.

This clone was picked up one time. V usage is TRBV30 and J usage is TRBJ2-7, with D maybe TRBD2 (6 bases). CDR1 is GTSNPN, CDR2 SVGIG, per germline (reference sequence). V was pared by 1 base and J by 7 bases, with 14 bases between. The CDR3 loop spans 13 amino acids. For the CDR3, the DNA is TGTGCCTGGAGTGAGGGACTGGCGTTAGAGCAGTACTTC. Translation gives CAWSEGLALEQYF. Filled out from reference TRBV30 and TRBJ2-7, the complete variable domain reads SQTIHQWPATLVQPVGSPLSLECTVEGTSNPNLYWYRQAAGRGLQLLFYSVGIGQISSEVPQNLSASRPQDRQFILSSKKLLLSDSGFYLCAWSEGLALEQYFGPGTRLTVT.

This rearrangement joins TRBV9 to TRBJ2-1; TRBD2 matches 8 bases. V trimming: 2 bases; J trimming: 5 bases; junction bases outside the gene matches: 9. The CDR3 is 16 residues long. CDR1 is SGDLS and CDR2 is YYNGEE in the germline V gene. The DNA for the CDR3 is TGTGCCAGCAGCGTCTTGGGGCGGGGGGCCCACAATGAGCAGTTCTTC. Its protein is CASSVLGRGAHNEQFF.

The chain links TRBV20-1 to TRBJ1-6, with a possible D match to TRBD1 (5 bases). Trimming removed 3 bases at V and 7 bases at J, with 7 bases between. The germline gives CDR1 DFQATT, CDR2 SNEGSKA (reference sequence). This CDR3 spans 12 amino acids. The CDR3 loop reads CSASRQNSPLHF. The CDR3 DNA follows: TGCAGTGCTAGTCGACAGAATTCACCCCTCCACTTT.

The chain employs TRBV2 and TRBJ1-2; D is unresolved. V was pared by 1 base and J by 7 bases, with 13 bases between. This CDR3 is built from 14 residues. Germline V gene data show CDR1 as SNHLY and CDR2 as FYNNEI. Here the CDR3 DNA reads TGTGCCAGCAGTGAAGAGGCGCGGGTGGGTGGCTACACCTTC. This codes for CASSEEARVGGYTF. Using reference TRBV2 and TRBJ1-2 for the parts outside the CDR3, the full variable domain is EPEVTQTPSHQVTQMGQEVILRCVPISNHLYFYWYRQILGQKVEFLVSFYNNEISEKSEIFDDQFSVERPDGSNFTLKIRSTKLEDSAMYFCASSEEARVGGYTFGSGTRLTVV.

The rearrangement uses TRBV29-1 and TRBJ2-5, with a tentative D call TRBD2 (6 bases). The CDR3 totals 12 residues. Germline values: CDR1 SQVTM, CDR2 ANQGSEA. V was pared by 5 bases and J by 0 bases, with 7 bases between. CDR3 DNA sequence: TGCAGCGTTAGGAGGGACCAAGAGACCCAGTACTTC. Translated, it gives CSVRRDQETQYF.

The chain uses TRBV30 and TRBJ2-7; no definite D call. CDR1 is GTSNPN and CDR2 is SVGIG in the germline V gene (reference sequence). The CDR3 runs to 14 residues. V dropped 3 bases and J dropped 2 bases, with 14 bases sitting between them. The CDR3 DNA follows: TGTGCCTGGAGGGGCCGGCTGCCGGCCTACGAGCAGTACTTC. Translated, it gives CAWRGRLPAYEQYF.

The chain employs TRBV5-1 and TRBJ2-7, with 8 bases that match TRBD2. CDR1 SGHRS and CDR2 YFSETQ come from the germline V gene. The CDR3 has 14 residues. J was trimmed by 5 bases and V by 0 bases; bases with no gene match: 4. In nucleotides, the CDR3 is TGCGCCAGCAGCTTGGGTCGGGAGGGGGACGAGCAGTACTTC. Its translation is CASSLGREGDEQYF.

This sequence joins TRBV6-5 and TRBJ1-5, with 8 bases that match TRBD1. The germline V gene has CDR1 MNHEY and CDR2 SVGAGI. This CDR3 comprises 13 residues. With V trimmed by 5 bases and J by 8 bases, 5 bases remained unmatched. CDR3 coding DNA: TGTGCCAGCAGTCGCCCAGGGGGCAAGCCCCAGCATTTT. This translates into CASSRPGGKPQHF.

In this sample, this clone turned up a few times. The J gene is TRBJ2-1, the V gene TRBV19; the D gene is possibly TRBD2 (5 bases). Between the trimmed V and J ends, which lost 7 bases and 0 bases, there was a span of 13 bases. The germline CDR1 and CDR2 sequences are LNHDA and SQIVND (reference sequence). The CDR3 has 15 residues. For the CDR3, the DNA is TGTGCCAGTAAAGGGAGACCTCCCTCCTACAATGAGCAGTTCTTC. Its translation is CASKGRPPSYNEQFF.